The clone carrying this TCR beta chain was counted only a few times. The target antigen is unknown. There are 16 residues in the CDR3. Germline assignment: CDR1 MNHNY and CDR2 SVGAGI (reference sequence). J lost 4 bases, V lost 6 bases, and 11 bases had no gene match. A multiplex PCR was run with 60 Vbeta primers and 13 Jbeta primers. Sequencing used immunoSEQ multiplex PCR; TCRdb keeps in-frame clones, though not all of them. The repertoire has 150,000 to 200,000 clones, 79% of them found once; the top ten carry 2% to 2.5%. These data belong to a study of cytomegalovirus exposure and HLA in healthy donors. Study findings and constraints: The authors enumerated 180 or so TCR beta chains as linked to cytomegalovirus. Reportedly, fewer N-insertions than the roughly 690-donor mean appeared in an Asian-associated ancestry cluster in a later analysis. When analyzed later, a missense DCLRE1C variant was found to be linked to TCR beta V- and J-gene trimming. A later analysis linked around 15,000 TCR beta sequences to HLA alleles at 0.05 false discovery rate.

Input material: PBMCs. J is TRBJ2-1 and V is TRBV6-6, with 8 bases aligning to TRBD1. This sequence originates from a man between 40 and 49 years old in good health and CMV-seronegative. The CDR3 region is CASSLTKDRAYNEQFF. In DNA, the CDR3 is TGTGCCAGCAGCTTAACAAAGGACAGGGCGTACAATGAGCAGTTCTTC.